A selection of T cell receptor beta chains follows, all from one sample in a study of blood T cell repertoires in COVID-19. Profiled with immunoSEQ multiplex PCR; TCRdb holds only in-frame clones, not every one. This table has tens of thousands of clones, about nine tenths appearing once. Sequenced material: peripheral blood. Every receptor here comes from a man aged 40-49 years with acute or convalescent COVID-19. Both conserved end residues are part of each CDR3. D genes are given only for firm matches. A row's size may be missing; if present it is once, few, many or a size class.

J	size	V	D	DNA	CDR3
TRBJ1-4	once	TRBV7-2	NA	TGTGCCAGCAGCTCCAGTCACAATGAAAAACTGTTTTTT	CASSSSHNEKLFF
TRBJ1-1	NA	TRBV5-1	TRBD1	TGCGCCAGCAGCTTACAGGGGTCGAGCACTGAAGCTTTCTTT	CASSLQGSSTEAFF
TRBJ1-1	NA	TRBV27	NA	TGTGCCAGCAGTTTATATAAGAACACTGAAGCTTTCTTT	CASSLYKNTEAFF
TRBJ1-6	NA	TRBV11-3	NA	TGTGCCAGCAGCTTAGAAGGGGGGGCCCGTTCACCCCTCCACTTT	CASSLEGGARSPLHF
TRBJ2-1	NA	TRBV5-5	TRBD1	TGTGCCAGCAGCCGAACGATCCGGGACAGTTACAATGAGCAGTTCTTC	CASSRTIRDSYNEQFF
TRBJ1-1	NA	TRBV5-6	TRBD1	TGTGCCAGCAGCTTGTTATGGGGACAGCAGAACACTGAAGCTTTCTTT	CASSLLWGQQNTEAFF
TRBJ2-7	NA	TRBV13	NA	TGTGCCAGCAGCTTATATAACAGACAGTACGAGCAGTACTTC	CASSLYNRQYEQYF
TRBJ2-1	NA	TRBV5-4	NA	TGTGCCAGCAGCTTGGATGGGAGCTCCTACAATGAGCAGTTCTTC	CASSLDGSSYNEQFF
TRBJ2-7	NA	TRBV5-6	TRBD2	TGTGCCAGCAGCGGGCTTGGACTAGCGGGAGTGGGAGAGCAGTACTTC	CASSGLGLAGVGEQYF
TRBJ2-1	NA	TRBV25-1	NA	TGTGCCAGCAGTGAATTTGGGCATGAGCAGTTCTTC	CASSEFGHEQFF
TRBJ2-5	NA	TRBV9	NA	TGTGCCAGCAGCGTAGCCAGCCAAGAGACCCAGTACTTC	CASSVASQETQYF
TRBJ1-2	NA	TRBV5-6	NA	TGTGCCAGCAGCTTTAAGATAACGGACTATGGCTACACCTTC	CASSFKITDYGYTF
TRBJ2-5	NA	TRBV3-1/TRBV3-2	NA	TGTGCCAGCAGCCAGGCTAGCGGAGGGGGGGAGACCCAGTACTTC	CASSQASGGGETQYF
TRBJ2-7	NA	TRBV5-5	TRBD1	TGTGCCAGCATACGGACAGGGGGAATCTCGGATCACTACGAGCAGTACTTC	CASIRTGGISDHYEQYF
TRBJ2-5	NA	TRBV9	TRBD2	TGTGCCAGCAGCGCCCAGGGAGGGCGGGAGACCCAGTACTTC	CASSAQGGRETQYF
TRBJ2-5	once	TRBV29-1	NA	TGCAGCGTTGAGGAGATCCGGGAGACCCAGTACTTC	CSVEEIRETQYF
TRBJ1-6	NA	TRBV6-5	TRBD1	TGTGCCAGCAGAGGGACAGGGCCTAATTCACCCCTCCACTTT	CASRGTGPNSPLHF
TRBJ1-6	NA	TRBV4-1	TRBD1	TGCGCCAGCAGCCAAGGTCAGGGGGATTCACCCCTCCACTTT	CASSQGQGDSPLHF
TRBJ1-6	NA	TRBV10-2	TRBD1	TGCGCCAGCAGTGAGACGACAGGGGGGAAATATTCACCCCTCCACTTT	CASSETTGGKYSPLHF
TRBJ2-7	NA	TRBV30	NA	TGTGCCTGGACCGCCCTTCTAGCCTCCGAGGACGAGCAGTACTTC	CAWTALLASEDEQYF
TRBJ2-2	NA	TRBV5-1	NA	TGCGCCAGCAGCTTAGACACGGCGAACACCGGGGAGCTGTTTTTT	CASSLDTANTGELFF
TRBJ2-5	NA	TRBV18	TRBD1	TGTGCCAGCTCCCCCAGGGGGTCACAAGAGACCCAGTACTTC	CASSPRGSQETQYF
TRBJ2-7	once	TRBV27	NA	TGTGCCAGCAGTCTAGCGCAAACTCCCTACGAGCAGTACTTC	CASSLAQTPYEQYF
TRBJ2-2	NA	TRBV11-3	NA	TGTGCCAGCAGCCCAGTAACGACCGGGGAGCTGTTTTTT	CASSPVTTGELFF
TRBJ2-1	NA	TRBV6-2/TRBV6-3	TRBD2	TGTGCCAGCAGTTACTCTGGAAGGGGACTAGCGGGGAATGAGCAGTTCTTC	CASSYSGRGLAGNEQFF
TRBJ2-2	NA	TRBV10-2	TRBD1	TGCGCCAGCAGTCTTACAGGGGGAGGGGAGCTGTTTTTT	CASSLTGGGELFF
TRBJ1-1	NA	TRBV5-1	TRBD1	TGCGCCAGCAGCTTCGACAGGGTGAACACTGAAGCTTTCTTT	CASSFDRVNTEAFF
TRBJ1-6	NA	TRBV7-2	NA	TGTGCCAGCAGCTTTCAGATGAATAATTCACCCCTCCACTTT	CASSFQMNNSPLHF
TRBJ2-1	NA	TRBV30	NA	TGTGCCTGGGGGCGGGCGGCCTACAATGAGCAGTTCTTC	CAWGRAAYNEQFF
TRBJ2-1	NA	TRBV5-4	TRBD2	TGTGCCAGCAGCTTGACAGCGGGAACCTACAATGAGCAGTTCTTC	CASSLTAGTYNEQFF
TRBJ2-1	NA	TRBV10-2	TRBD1	TGCGCCAGCACTTACTTGGACAGGATTGACAATGAGCAGTTCTTC	CASTYLDRIDNEQFF